One sample yielded the 5 T cell receptor beta chains listed below, sequenced in a study of cytomegalovirus exposure and HLA in healthy donors. Generated by immunoSEQ multiplex PCR, the TCRdb table keeps only in-frame clones and is missing some. This table holds a few hundred thousand clones, around 90% found once. The sequenced sample was PBMCs. Receptors were obtained from a woman younger than 45 in good health and CMV-seronegative.

The rearrangement uses TRBV4-3 and TRBJ1-5, with a possible D match to TRBD1 (6 bases). The V and J ends lost 4 bases and 6 bases respectively, with 19 bases between them. This CDR3 is built from 16 residues. Germline V lookup: CDR1 LGHNA, CDR2 YSLEER. The CDR3 DNA reads as TGCGCCAGCAGCCCGCGGGCGACAGGCTTCGGTCAGCCCCAGCATTTT. Translating gives CASSPRATGFGQPQHF.

This chain connects TRBV30 to TRBJ2-3, with TRBD2 matching over 10 bases. CDR3 size: 15 residues. V lost 0 bases and J lost 6; bases outside the gene matches: 6. Germline values: CDR1 GTSNPN, CDR2 SVGIG (reference sequence). The CDR3 here is CAWSVGLGLADTQYF. The CDR3 region has the DNA TGTGCCTGGAGTGTAGGCTTGGGACTAGCGGATACGCAGTATTTT.

This clone has only one observation. The V and J genes are TRBV28 and TRBJ2-5; D is possibly TRBD2 (5 bases). The CDR3 contains 13 residues. Germline V gene sequence: CDR1 MDHEN, CDR2 SYDVKM. Trimming removed 7 bases at V and 1 base at J, with 10 bases between. The CDR3 DNA reads as TGTGCCAGCACTCCGGGATTCCAAGAGACCCAGTACTTC. As protein: CASTPGFQETQYF.

This clone was counted once. V usage is TRBV4-3 and J usage is TRBJ2-2; D remains ambiguous. The CDR3 consists of 15 residues. The V and J ends lost 3 bases and 0 bases respectively, with 8 bases between them. CDR1 is LGHNA and CDR2 is YSLEER in the germline V gene. The CDR3 loop reads CASSQGTANTGELFF. CDR3 DNA: TGCGCCAGCAGCCAGGGAACCGCGAACACCGGGGAGCTGTTTTTT.

The table lists this clone with a count of one. The chain is built from TRBV28 and TRBJ1-2, with D possibly matching TRBD1 (6 bases). CDR1 and CDR2 from the germline V gene are MDHEN and SYDVKM. The ends were cut back, 5 bases at V and 7 bases at J, with 17 bases in the middle. This CDR3 contains 14 residues. The CDR3 is CASSGTGGASGYTF. The CDR3 DNA sequence: TGTGCCAGCAGTGGGACTGGGGGGGCGTCTGGCTACACCTTC.